Listed below are T cell receptor beta chains from one sample, sequenced in a study of naive and memory T cell subsets. MiXCR was run by TCRdb on the 5' RACE reads, yielding one entry per CDR3 protein. The sample consists of tens of thousands of distinct CDR3 sequences, less than 5% of them appearing once. The source is a male donor in good health. CDR3s include the opening cysteine and the closing phenylalanine or tryptophan. The D gene is left open where the match is weak. Clone size is shown for a subset of rows, as once, few, many or a class of expanded clone.

TRBV4-2	TRBJ1-1	.	many	TGTGCCAGCAGCCAAGATGTCTCGCTTGAAGCTTTCTTT	CASSQDVSLEAFF
TRBV29-1	TRBJ2-4	TRBD1	few	TGCAGCGTTGAACGACGAGGGACAGGACCATCAAACATTCAGTACTTC	CSVERRGTGPSNIQYF
TRBV7-2	TRBJ2-2	TRBD2	many	TGTGCCAGCAGCTCCTCCGATGGCGGGGGGACGAACACCGGGGAGCTGTTTTTT	CASSSSDGGGTNTGELFF
TRBV29-1	TRBJ2-5	.	.	TGCAGCGTCCTCGTCCACAGGGAGGAGACCCAGTACTTC	CSVLVHREETQYF
TRBV29-1	TRBJ2-5	.	many	TGCAGCGTTGAAATAGGGCAGGGGCCCTCCCAAGAGACCCAGTACTTC	CSVEIGQGPSQETQYF
TRBV3-1	TRBJ1-4	.	many	TGTGCCAGCAGGCGACAGGAAAGTGCTAATGAAAAACTGTTTTTT	CASRRQESANEKLFF
TRBV6-6	TRBJ2-3	.	many	TGTGCCAGCAGACGGACCGAAGTATCAGATACGCAGTATTTT	CASRRTEVSDTQYF
TRBV27	TRBJ2-1	.	many	TGTGCCAGCAGTTTCCGCGACGTTGGTGAGCAGTTCTTC	CASSFRDVGEQFF
TRBV29-1	TRBJ2-3	.	few	TGCAGCGTGGGCAGGGGCACAGATACGCAGTATTTT	CSVGRGTDTQYF
TRBV29-1	TRBJ1-3	.	many	TGCAGCGCCGAAGGGAGCTCTGGAAACACCATATATTTT	CSAEGSSGNTIYF
TRBV3-1	TRBJ1-1	TRBD1	many	TGTGCCAGCAGCTATAGGACAGGCGCTGAAGCTTTCTTT	CASSYRTGAEAFF
TRBV20-1	TRBJ1-6	.	medium-sized	TGCAGTGCTAGAGGAGGGGAGGTTTCACCCCTCCACTTT	CSARGGEVSPLHF
TRBV12-3/TRBV12-4	TRBJ2-1	TRBD1	many	TGTGCCAGCAGTCACAGGGGGAGGGAGCAGTTCTTC	CASSHRGREQFF
TRBV18	TRBJ2-1	.	many	TGTGCCAGCTCACCCGTGCAGGGGGGTGAGCAGTTCTTC	CASSPVQGGEQFF
TRBV23-1	TRBJ2-7	TRBD2	many	TGCGCCAGCAGCCTGGGGACTAGCGGGACCGAGCAGTACTTC	CASSLGTSGTEQYF
TRBV6-1	TRBJ2-1	.	many	TGTGCCACCAGGGGTTCGTGGGGGAGCTCCTACAATGAGCAGTTCTTC	CATRGSWGSSYNEQFF
TRBV29-1	TRBJ2-3	.	many	TGCAGCGTGGTCAGGGGGGCCAGCACAGATACGCAGTATTTT	CSVVRGASTDTQYF
TRBV5-1	TRBJ1-1	.	many	TGCGCCAGCAGCCAAATAATGAACACTGAAGCTTTCTTT	CASSQIMNTEAFF
TRBV6-1	TRBJ2-3	TRBD2	medium-sized	TGTGCCAGCAGTGAGACTAGCGGGGGGGCCACAGATACGCAGTATTTT	CASSETSGGATDTQYF
TRBV30	TRBJ1-2	.	many	TGTGCCTGGAGTGTACAGGGCCCTAACTATGGCTACACCTTC	CAWSVQGPNYGYTF
TRBV18	TRBJ2-1	.	many	TGTGCCAGCTCACGGGACGGCAATGAGCAGTTCTTC	CASSRDGNEQFF
TRBV6-6	TRBJ2-5	.	many	TGTGCCAGCAGTTACGCACAGGGTTTTGAAGAGACCCAGTACTTC	CASSYAQGFEETQYF
TRBV12-3/TRBV12-4	TRBJ2-3	.	many	TGTGCCAGCAGTTTAGCGGTTAGTCAGGTAGATACGCAGTATTTT	CASSLAVSQVDTQYF
TRBV18	TRBJ2-5	.	many	TGTGCCAGCTCACCACAGAACGGGGGGCCCCAGACCCAGTACTTC	CASSPQNGGPQTQYF
TRBV5-1	TRBJ2-3	.	many	TGCGCCAGCAGCTTGGAAGGGGGGCCCTTGGCAGATACGCAGTATTTT	CASSLEGGPLADTQYF
TRBV3-1	TRBJ2-3	.	many	TGTGCCAGCAGCCCTACCACAGATACGCAGTATTTT	CASSPTTDTQYF
TRBV11-3	TRBJ2-2	.	many	TGTGCCAGCAGCTTAGGTTACGGGACTGTTACCGGGGAGCTGTTTTTT	CASSLGYGTVTGELFF
TRBV4-1	TRBJ1-5	.	many	TGCGCCAGCAGCCAAGATAGGGCCCAGCCCCAGCATTTT	CASSQDRAQPQHF
TRBV15	TRBJ2-3	TRBD1	many	TGTGCCACCAGCAGTCGGACAGGGGGCACAGATACGCAGTATTTT	CATSSRTGGTDTQYF
TRBV12-3/TRBV12-4	TRBJ2-5	TRBD2	many	TGTGCCAGCAGTCGATTTCGACTAGCGGGGGAAGAGACCCAGTACTTC	CASSRFRLAGEETQYF
TRBV4-1	TRBJ1-4	TRBD1	many	TGCGCCAGCAGCCAAGAATGGGACAGGGGAACTAATGAAAAACTGTTTTTT	CASSQEWDRGTNEKLFF
TRBV10-3	TRBJ1-1	.	many	TGTGCCATCAGGGATTCGGACGGAACTGAAGCTTTCTTT	CAIRDSDGTEAFF
TRBV6-5	TRBJ2-3	.	many	TGTGCCAGCAGTTACTCGAGGCCTAGCACAGATACGCAGTATTTT	CASSYSRPSTDTQYF
TRBV18	TRBJ2-7	.	many	TGTGCCAGCTCACCGGAGTCCTACGAGCAGTACTTC	CASSPESYEQYF
TRBV20-1	TRBJ2-5	.	many	TGCAGTGCTAGACCTCCACCGGGGGAGACCCAGTACTTC	CSARPPPGETQYF
TRBV19	TRBJ2-7	TRBD2	few	TGTGCCAGTATGGGAGGGAGGTACGAGCAGTACTTC	CASMGGRYEQYF
TRBV6-1	TRBJ2-3	.	many	TGTGCCAGCAGTGAAAGAGGTGGGGTGAGCACAGATACGCAGTATTTT	CASSERGGVSTDTQYF
TRBV20-1	TRBJ2-5	TRBD2	many	TGCAGTGCATCGCTAGCGGGGGGGCATGAGACCCAGTACTTC	CSASLAGGHETQYF
TRBV15	TRBJ2-1	TRBD2	many	TGTGCCACCAGCAGAGTTAGCGGGACTGAGCAGTTCTTC	CATSRVSGTEQFF
TRBV6-6	TRBJ2-3	.	many	TGTGCCAGCAGTGAGACTGACACAGATACGCAGTATTTT	CASSETDTDTQYF
TRBV19	TRBJ1-5	.	many	TGTGCCAGTAGTATGGGTTCGGTAGGGCCGGGTTGGCCCCAGCATTTT	CASSMGSVGPGWPQHF
TRBV6-2/TRBV6-3	TRBJ2-2	TRBD1	many	TGTGCCAGCAGATCGCCGGGACAGGGGGCCGGGGAGCTGTTTTTT	CASRSPGQGAGELFF
TRBV6-1	TRBJ2-3	TRBD1	many	TGTGCCAGCAGGAAACAGAGAGCCGGGACAGGGCCCACAGATACGCAGTATTTT	CASRKQRAGTGPTDTQYF
TRBV28	TRBJ2-7	.	many	TGTGCCAGCAGTTTAGGGACGGATTCCTACGAGCAGTACTTC	CASSLGTDSYEQYF
TRBV4-1	TRBJ2-5	TRBD2	many	TGCGCCAGCAGCCAAGAGGAGACTAGCGGGGGATCCGCTCGGTGGACCCAGTACTTC	CASSQEETSGGSARWTQYF
TRBV14	TRBJ2-7	TRBD2	many	TGTGCCAGCAGCCAAGATGTGCCTAGCGGGAGTAAAAGCTCCTACGAGCAGTACTTC	CASSQDVPSGSKSSYEQYF
TRBV29-1	TRBJ2-1	.	many	TGCAGCGTTGAAGATCTCGTAACCGAGCAGTTCTTC	CSVEDLVTEQFF
TRBV6-2/TRBV6-3	TRBJ2-5	TRBD1	many	TGTGCCAGCACGAACAGGGGCACTCAAGAGACCCAGTACTTC	CASTNRGTQETQYF
TRBV20-1	TRBJ2-1	TRBD2	many	TGCAGTGCCGTAGCGGGGGGACCCTACAATGAGCAGTTCTTC	CSAVAGGPYNEQFF
TRBV7-2	TRBJ2-3	TRBD2	.	TGTGCCAGCAGCCGAGATAGCGGGGGGGCGGCAGATACGCAGTATTTT	CASSRDSGGAADTQYF
TRBV25-1	TRBJ2-7	TRBD2	many	TGTGCCAGCAGTTGGACTAGCGGCGAGCAGTACTTC	CASSWTSGEQYF
TRBV20-1	TRBJ2-5	TRBD2	many	TGCAGTGGGGGGGGTAGGGGTCAAGAGACCCAGTACTTC	CSGGGRGQETQYF
TRBV9	TRBJ1-5	.	many	TGTGCCAGCAGCGTAGGGGATAGCAATCAGCCCCAGCATTTT	CASSVGDSNQPQHF